These 11 T cell receptor beta chains were all obtained from the same sample, sequenced in a study of human T cells and chemical hapten exposure. One entry per CDR3 protein results from TCRdb running MiXCR on the RACE reads. The sample holds around 42,000 distinct CDR3 sequences, around a tenth seen once. Time point specified: patch test 2, 6 weeks after DPC sensitization. Stated treatment: therapeutic diphenylcyclopropenone sensitization with weekly scalp DPC. RNA extraction used unfractionated whole blood as the source of total RNA. The specimen comprised whole blood, sampled in connection with sensitization to the hapten diphenylcyclopropenone (DPC). These receptors all stem from a woman in her thirties with alopecia areata. Some clones in this sample may be carry-over from other donors' samples.

This clonotype came up a few times. CDR3 bases: TGTGCCAGCAGTGTACTTGATGAGCAGTTCTTC. It codes for CASSVLDEQFF. This chain uses TRBV5-4 with TRBJ2-1; D call uncertain. Germline CDR1 and CDR2: SGHNT and YYREEE (reference sequence). V gave up 5 bases and J gave up 8 bases, with 8 bases separating them. This CDR3 contains 11 residues.

This clonotype has just a few counts. The chain recombines TRBV2 with TRBJ1-5; 7 bases line up with TRBD1. V trimming: 1 base; J trimming: 0 bases; junction bases outside the gene matches: 6. The CDR3 is 17 amino acids. Germline V gene sequence: CDR1 SNHLY, CDR2 FYNNEI. This CDR3 reads CASSEGAGTDSNQPQHF. CDR3 bases: TGTGCCAGCAGTGAAGGTGCCGGGACAGATAGCAATCAGCCCCAGCATTTT.

This clonotype was detected ten times or more. The chain carries TRBV27 and TRBJ2-3; 10 bases match TRBD2. CDR1 MNHEY and CDR2 SMNVEV come from the germline V gene (reference sequence). The CDR3 is made up of 15 amino acids. V gave up 5 bases and J gave up 0 bases; unmatched junction bases: 2. CDR3 in DNA: TGTGCCAGCAGTCTACTAGCGGGGAGCACAGATACGCAGTATTTT. Translating it yields CASSLLAGSTDTQYF.

This clonotype occurred many times. The chain joins TRBV28 to TRBJ1-6; 7 bases are a match to TRBD1. The CDR3 extends over 15 amino acids. After removal of 7 bases from V and 7 bases from J, the junction contained 10 bases not matched to a gene. Germline lookup yields CDR1 MDHEN and CDR2 SYDVKM. CDR3 protein: CASNDLDRTNSPLHF. The CDR3 DNA follows: TGTGCCAGCAATGATTTGGACAGGACCAATTCACCCCTCCACTTT.

There are many counts of this clonotype. The chain joins TRBV2 to TRBJ2-7, with D perhaps TRBD1 or TRBD2 (5 bases each). Looked up from germline, CDR1 is SNHLY and CDR2 is FYNNEI. V was pared by 8 bases and J by 1 base, with 12 bases between. The length of the CDR3 is 13 residues. The CDR3 here is CASSGTTSYEQYF. The CDR3 nucleotides are TGTGCCAGCTCCGGGACGACGTCCTACGAGCAGTACTTC.

This chain links TRBV4-3 with TRBJ1-1, with D perhaps TRBD1 (5 bases). The CDR3 is 15 amino acids. Between the trimmed V and J ends, which lost 0 bases and 7 bases, there was a span of 15 bases. Germline V gene data show CDR1 as LGHNA and CDR2 as YSLEER. CDR3 sequence: CASSQDQTAFFEAFF. The CDR3 coding sequence is TGCGCCAGCAGCCAAGACCAGACAGCTTTTTTTGAAGCTTTCTTT.

At least ten counts were recorded for this clonotype. CDR3 in amino acids: CASSRDSNYGYTF. Here the CDR3 DNA reads TGTGCCAGCAGCCGAGACAGTAACTATGGCTACACCTTC. This chain links TRBV7-2 with TRBJ1-2; tentative D call: TRBD1 (5 bases). CDR3 size: 13 residues. The germline V and J ends were trimmed by 5 bases and 1 base, with 8 bases remaining between them. Germline V CDR1 and CDR2: SGHTA, FQGNSA.

The table lists this clonotype with a few counts. This sequence joins TRBV6-2 or TRBV6-3 and TRBJ2-5, with a tentative D call TRBD1 (5 bases). CDR1 and CDR2 from the germline V gene are MNHEY and SVGEGT. The CDR3 spans 15 residues. Deletions cut 6 bases from V and 2 bases from J, with 16 bases between. The CDR3 protein is CASRPKGAEQETQYF. The CDR3, as DNA: TGTGCCAGCAGACCCAAAGGGGCAGAACAAGAGACCCAGTACTTC.

A word on this clonotype: A read error is possible here, since a much larger clone lies one base away. This CDR3 fails to terminate in the conserved phenylalanine or tryptophan, so it likely reflects a read error. The limits of the CDR3 on the DNA are not certain, so only TCRdb's listed CDR3 is given. The gene calls are TRBV21-1 and TRBJ2-2; no DNA check was done on the table's D call, TRBD1. TRBV21-1 is termed a pseudogene. Both ends counted, the CDR3 spans 16 residues. CDR3 residues: CASSPHRDRVAGELFS.

This clonotype was counted at least ten times. The rearrangement links TRBV20-1 to TRBJ1-5; D may be TRBD1 (5 bases). Germline V gives CDR1 DFQATT, CDR2 SNEGSKA (reference sequence). This CDR3 spans 14 amino acids. V lost 0 bases to trimming and J lost 4 bases, with 10 bases between them. Here the CDR3 DNA reads TGCAGTGCTAGAGATGGGGCACAGAATCAGCCCCAGCATTTT. Amino acid sequence: CSARDGAQNQPQHF.

The V and J genes are TRBV5-5 and TRBJ2-4; a possible D gene is TRBD2 (5 bases). The germline gives CDR1 SGHKS, CDR2 YYEKEE (reference sequence). The CDR3 consists of 15 residues. Trimming took 3 bases from V and 8 from J, leaving 18 bases between them. The CDR3: CASSSRGSPGDIQYF. DNA of the CDR3: TGTGCCAGCAGCTCAAGAGGGTCCCCCGGGGACATTCAGTACTTC.